Below are 28 T cell receptor beta chains sequenced from a single sample in a study of identical twins. TCRdb re-called the 5' RACE reads with MiXCR, one entry per CDR3 protein. This sample has 200,000 or so distinct CDR3 sequences; 6.5% to 8.5% occur once, and the top ten carry 1.9%. The same sample was also studied in work on yellow fever vaccine responses in identical twins.

The sequenced material came from memory (CD45RO+) T cells sorted from blood. The origin of the receptors is a woman under 30 in good health.

There are many counts of this clonotype. The rearrangement uses TRBV7-9 and TRBJ1-2; TRBD1 is a possible D gene (6 bases). Germline V gives CDR1 SEHNR, CDR2 FQNEAQ (reference sequence). The CDR3 contains 13 residues. V lost 4 bases, J lost 4 bases, and 10 bases lay in between. The CDR3 DNA reads TGTGCCAGCAGCTCGGACAGCGCCTATGGCTACACCTTC. Its translation: CASSSDSAYGYTF.

In its sample, this clonotype was seen many times. The CDR3 nucleotides are TGTGCCAGCAGCTTAGACCACCCGGGGAAGACCCAGTACTTC. Protein: CASSLDHPGKTQYF. The chain has TRBV7-2 and TRBJ2-5, with a weak D call TRBD2 (5 bases). Per the germline V gene, CDR1 is SGHTA and CDR2 is FQGNSA. The CDR3 covers 14 residues. Trimming cost V 1 base and J 6 bases, with 12 bases left between them.

This chain uses TRBV9 with TRBJ2-1, with 11 bases lining up with TRBD1. With V trimmed by 2 bases and J by 4 bases, 14 bases remained unmatched. Germline CDR1 SGDLS, CDR2 YYNGEE. The CDR3 has 19 residues. The CDR3 is CASSVGTGGKTTGYNEQFF. CDR3 DNA: TGTGCCAGCAGCGTTGGGACAGGGGGAAAAACAACGGGGTACAATGAGCAGTTCTTC.

This clonotype has at least ten counts. The chain has TRBV3-1 and TRBJ1-1; TRBD1 matches 7 bases. Looked up from germline, CDR1 is LGHDT and CDR2 is YNNKEL (reference sequence). J gave up 8 bases and V 6 bases, and 3 bases lay outside the gene matches. The CDR3 sequence is 11 residues long. For the CDR3, the DNA is TGTGCCAGCAGTGAGGGGGCGGAAGCTTTCTTT. Translating gives CASSEGAEAFF.

The sample holds many counts of this clonotype. The chain has TRBV29-1 and TRBJ2-5; D possibly uses TRBD1 or TRBD2 (5 bases each). There are 16 residues in the CDR3. V was trimmed by 1 base and J by 2 bases, leaving 17 bases between them. Germline CDR1 reads SQVTM; CDR2 reads ANQGSEA. The DNA for the CDR3 is TGCAGCGTTGAAGGTGGCAGGGTGAGGGAACAAGAGACCCAGTACTTC. It encodes CSVEGGRVREQETQYF.

The J gene is TRBJ1-4, the V gene TRBV12-3 or TRBV12-4; possible D gene TRBD1, 5 bases. V gave up 3 bases and J gave up 5 bases, with 10 bases separating them. The CDR3 spans 14 residues. The CDR3 bases are TGTGCCAGCAGTTTTTCGACAGTCAATGAAAAACTGTTTTTT. As protein: CASSFSTVNEKLFF.

This clonotype was detected ten times or more. CDR3 sequence: CASRTGTATYNEQFF. CDR3 coding DNA: TGTGCCAGCAGAACCGGGACGGCCACCTACAATGAGCAGTTCTTC. The chain is built from TRBV2 and TRBJ2-1, with D perhaps given as TRBD1 or TRBD2 (5 bases each). The CDR3 length is 15 residues. The germline gives CDR1 SNHLY, CDR2 FYNNEI. The V end lost 6 bases, the J end lost 2 bases, and 14 bases lay between the germline ends.

This clonotype was recorded a few times. V usage is TRBV25-1 and J usage is TRBJ2-7; the D is unclear. Germline V lookup: CDR1 MGHDK, CDR2 SYGVNS. V was shortened by 1 base and J by 8 bases, with 6 bases between the two germline ends. This CDR3 spans 11 amino acids. The DNA of the CDR3 is TGTGCCAGCAGTGAATCGCTGAAGCAGTACTTC. This sequence encodes CASSESLKQYF.

This clonotype was seen only a few times. This chain joins TRBV20-1 and TRBJ1-6; D remains ambiguous. V was clipped by 2 bases and J by 7 bases, with 3 bases between them. CDR3 length: 11 residues. The germline gives CDR1 DFQATT, CDR2 SNEGSKA (reference sequence). DNA of the CDR3: TGCAGTGCTAGATTAAATTCACCCCTCCACTTT. It specifies CSARLNSPLHF.

This clonotype was observed a few times. The chain joins TRBV12-3 or TRBV12-4 to TRBJ2-7; 11 bases align to TRBD1. The CDR3 is made up of 13 amino acids. Trimming took 10 bases from V and 6 from J; bases not matched to a gene: 8. CDR3 sequence: CATGTGGFPEQYF. CDR3 in DNA: TGTGCCACCGGGACAGGGGGATTCCCCGAGCAGTACTTC.

The CDR3 loop is CASSRTGWNNQPQHF. Written as DNA, the CDR3 is TGTGCCAGCAGTCGGACAGGGTGGAACAATCAGCCCCAGCATTTT. V gene TRBV28 combines with J gene TRBJ1-5, with 8 bases lining up with TRBD1. The CDR3 sequence is 15 residues long. The germline gives CDR1 MDHEN, CDR2 SYDVKM. The J segment lost 3 bases and the V segment lost 5 bases, leaving 6 bases of the junction unmatched.

Many counts were recorded for this clonotype. This chain links TRBV29-1 with TRBJ2-3; 12 bases map to TRBD2. The CDR3 has 16 residues. V shed 1 base, J shed 4 bases, and the junction held 6 bases outside the gene matches. CDR1 is SQVTM and CDR2 is ANQGSEA in the germline V gene. CDR3 nucleotides: TGCAGCGTTGAAGGCATACTAGCGGGGGGCCCAGATACGCAGTATTTT. It specifies CSVEGILAGGPDTQYF.

This clonotype has ten or more counts. The chain employs TRBV4-3 and TRBJ2-5; D is tentatively TRBD1 or TRBD2 (5 bases each). The germline V gene encodes CDR1 LGHNA and CDR2 YSLEER. The CDR3 runs to 17 residues. V shed 4 bases and J shed 5 bases, with 23 bases lying between them. The CDR3 sequence: CASSLTWGSLFGETQYF. CDR3 DNA sequence: TGCGCCAGCAGCCTAACGTGGGGGAGCTTATTTGGGGAGACCCAGTACTTC.

This clonotype has at least ten counts. Compared with germline, one end of the junction differs, possibly owing to a read error. The chain has TRBV3-1 and TRBJ1-3, with D unclear. This CDR3 contains 13 residues. Germline CDR1 is LGHDT and CDR2 is YNNKEL (reference sequence). The CDR3 protein is CASSQSQGAPGHF. CDR3 coding DNA: TGTGCCAGCAGCCAGAGCCAAGGAGCCCCAGGTCATTTT.

This clonotype has only a few counts. This rearrangement joins TRBV9 to TRBJ1-2; D gene unclear. Per germline, CDR1 SGDLS and CDR2 YYNGEE. Between the trimmed V and J ends, which lost 0 bases and 1 base, there was a span of 4 bases. The CDR3 totals 13 residues. CDR3 sequence (DNA): TGTGCCAGCAGCGTAGATGTTAACTATGGCTACACCTTC. Its protein product is CASSVDVNYGYTF.

The table lists this clonotype with many counts. The chain joins TRBV5-6 to TRBJ2-1; 11 nucleotides match TRBD2. CDR1 is SGHDT and CDR2 is YYEEEE in the germline V gene. V was clipped by 5 bases and J by 4 bases; unmatched bases: 5. The CDR3 is 15 residues long. The CDR3 DNA reads TGTGCCAGCAGAATAGCGGGGGGGCCTTACAATGAGCAGTTCTTC. Amino acids: CASRIAGGPYNEQFF. The variable domain in full, completed from reference TRBV5-6 and TRBJ2-1, reads DAGVTQSPTHLIKTRGQQVTLRCSPKSGHDTVSWYQQALGQGPQFIFQYYEEEERQRGNFPDRFSGHQFPNYSSELNVNALLLGDSALYLCASRIAGGPYNEQFFGPGTRLTVL.

Many counts were recorded for this clonotype. Written as DNA, the CDR3 is TGTGCCAGCAGTTTAGTCCCAGGGGACTATGGCTACACCTTC. Translating it yields CASSLVPGDYGYTF. V and J are TRBV12-3 or TRBV12-4 and TRBJ1-2, with D possibly matching TRBD1 (6 bases). This CDR3 has 14 residues. Between the trimmed V and J ends, which lost 1 base and 3 bases, there was a span of 9 bases.

The sample holds many counts of this clonotype. V usage is TRBV28 and J usage is TRBJ2-3; TRBD1 might be the D (6 bases). CDR3 length: 13 residues. Germline CDR1 MDHEN, CDR2 SYDVKM. Trimming stripped 7 bases from V and 1 base from J, with 9 bases between. CDR3 in amino acids: CASKRTGTDTQYF. CDR3 nucleotides: TGTGCCAGCAAAAGGACAGGCACAGATACGCAGTATTTT.

At least ten counts were recorded for this clonotype. The chain has TRBV4-2 and TRBJ2-1; D uncertain. With 2 bases removed from V and 5 bases from J, the gap between germline ends came to 4 bases. This CDR3 has 12 amino acids. Germline V lookup: CDR1 LGHNA, CDR2 YNFKEQ. The CDR3 spells CASSQRDNEQFF. The CDR3 bases are TGTGCCAGCAGCCAACGGGACAATGAGCAGTTCTTC.

This clonotype was seen repeatedly, ten times or more. The chain carries TRBV3-1 and TRBJ1-1, with D tentatively TRBD1 (5 bases). V dropped 5 bases and J dropped 4 bases, with 14 bases sitting between them. The V gene's germline CDR1 is LGHDT and CDR2 YNNKEL (reference sequence). CDR3 size: 14 residues. For the CDR3, the DNA is TGTGCCAGCAGCTTCGAAGGGCAGGGCACTGAAGCTTTCTTT. Amino acids: CASSFEGQGTEAFF.

Turning to this clonotype: At one end the junction does not follow the germline gene, possibly because of a read error. The chain employs TRBV5-5 and TRBJ2-1; D gene unclear. The germline V gene has CDR1 SGHKS and CDR2 YYEKEE (reference sequence). The CDR3 is 14 amino acids. CDR3 residues: CASSSGQVYSEQFF. In DNA form, the CDR3 reads TGTGCCAGCAGCTCTGGGCAAGTATACAGTGAGCAGTTCTTC.

This clonotype was seen ten or more times. The rearrangement uses TRBV6-2 or TRBV6-3 and TRBJ2-7; 8 positions match TRBD1. J lost 3 bases, V lost 6 bases, and 7 bases had no gene match. Germline V CDR1 and CDR2: MNHEY, SVGEGT. The CDR3 has 14 amino acids. The CDR3 loop is CASRTTGDGYEQYF. CDR3 in DNA: TGTGCCAGCAGGACGACAGGGGATGGCTACGAGCAGTACTTC.

This clonotype has a handful of counts. The rearrangement joins TRBV3-1 to TRBJ2-7; D could derive from TRBD1 or TRBD2 (6 bases each). The germline V gene has CDR1 LGHDT and CDR2 YNNKEL (reference sequence). V lost 0 bases to trimming and J lost 3 bases, with 12 bases between them. This CDR3 has 15 residues. The CDR3 DNA reads as TGTGCCAGCAGCCAAGAACCGGGGGCTGGCTACGAGCAGTACTTC. Encoded protein: CASSQEPGAGYEQYF.

The rearrangement links TRBV4-3 to TRBJ2-1; the match to TRBD2 covers 9 bases. The J segment lost 4 bases and the V segment lost 0 bases, leaving 7 bases of the junction unmatched. This CDR3 comprises 17 residues. From germline, CDR1 is LGHNA and CDR2 YSLEER. CDR3 region: CASSQDTAGGWYNEQFF. In nucleotides, the CDR3 is TGCGCCAGCAGCCAAGACACAGCGGGAGGTTGGTACAATGAGCAGTTCTTC.

The genes are TRBV9 and TRBJ2-2, with D unclear. V was pared by 1 base and J by 2 bases, with 6 bases between. Germline V gene data show CDR1 as SGDLS and CDR2 as YYNGEE. CDR3 length equals 14 residues. CDR3 DNA sequence: TGTGCCAGCAGCGTACGTAGCAACACCGGGGAGCTGTTTTTT. Amino acid sequence: CASSVRSNTGELFF. Looking up the rest from reference TRBV9 and TRBJ2-2 gives the full variable domain: DSGVTQTPKHLITATGQRVTLRCSPRSGDLSVYWYQQSLDQGLQFLIQYYNGEERAKGNILERFSAQQFPDLHSELNLSSLELGDSALYFCASSVRSNTGELFFGEGSRLTVL.

This clonotype has a handful of counts. The gene calls are TRBV24-1 and TRBJ2-7; D gene unclear. Trimming cost V 0 bases and J 3 bases, with 2 bases left between them. Per germline, CDR1 KGHDR and CDR2 SFDVKD. The CDR3 runs to 12 residues. CDR3 protein: CATSDLNYEQYF. The CDR3 coding sequence is TGTGCCACCAGTGATTTGAACTACGAGCAGTACTTC.

This clonotype was detected many times. V gene TRBV2 combines with J gene TRBJ2-7; 12 positions agree with TRBD2. The CDR3 consists of 14 residues. J lost 3 bases, V lost 7 bases, and 4 bases had no gene match. Germline assignment: CDR1 SNHLY and CDR2 FYNNEI. As DNA, the CDR3 is TGTGCCAGCACGACTAGCGGGGGATACTACGAGCAGTACTTC. Encoded protein: CASTTSGGYYEQYF. Combining the CDR3 with reference TRBV2 and TRBJ2-7 gives the whole variable domain EPEVTQTPSHQVTQMGQEVILRCVPISNHLYFYWYRQILGQKVEFLVSFYNNEISEKSEIFDDQFSVERPDGSNFTLKIRSTKLEDSAMYFCASTTSGGYYEQYFGPGTRLTVT.

This clonotype was seen many times. Here the CDR3 reads CASGPTGGPSNEQFF. The CDR3 region has the DNA TGTGCCAGCGGACCCACAGGGGGCCCGAGCAATGAGCAGTTCTTC. The V and J genes are TRBV6-2 or TRBV6-3 and TRBJ2-1; 9 positions agree with TRBD1. The ends lost 8 bases at V and 6 bases at J; junction bases unmatched: 11. The V gene's germline CDR1 is MNHEY and CDR2 SVGEGT. The CDR3 has 15 residues.